Listed below are T cell receptor beta chains from one sample, sequenced in a study of cytomegalovirus exposure and HLA in healthy donors. TCRdb's table, derived via immunoSEQ multiplex PCR, lists solely in-frame clones and lacks some. Of around 80,000 clones listed, about 80% are singletons. The sample comprised PBMCs. Receptor source: a female donor in good health and CMV-seronegative. CDR3s include the opening cysteine and the closing phenylalanine or tryptophan. Fields, in order: J gene, D gene, CDR3 length, clone size, V gene, CDR3 protein, CDR3 DNA. The D gene is left open where the match is weak. A clone size is listed for some rows: how often the clone was seen (once, few, many), or a class if it is expanded.

TRBJ1-5 | TRBD1 | 15 | NA | TRBV19 | CASSGPGQGNQPQHF | TGTGCCAGTAGTGGGCCGGGACAGGGGAATCAGCCCCAGCATTTT
TRBJ1-5 | TRBD1 | 15 | NA | TRBV6-1 | CASSVGQGYNQPQHF | TGTGCCAGCAGTGTTGGACAGGGCTACAATCAGCCCCAGCATTTT
TRBJ1-5 | TRBD1 | 16 | few | TRBV28 | CASSYRQGIGNQPQHF | TGTGCCAGCAGTTACCGACAGGGTATCGGCAATCAGCCCCAGCATTTT
TRBJ2-3 | NA | 17 | NA | TRBV28 | CASSPLRQLLGTDTQYF | TGTGCCAGCAGTCCACTCCGACAGCTCCTTGGCACAGATACGCAGTATTTT
TRBJ2-1 | TRBD1 | 14 | once | TRBV27 | CASSDRGSVNEQFF | TGTGCCAGCTCAGACAGGGGTAGTGTCAATGAGCAGTTCTTC
TRBJ2-7 | TRBD2 | 16 | NA | TRBV5-1 | CASSLDGGGRSYEQYF | TGCGCCAGCAGCTTGGATGGGGGGGGGAGATCCTACGAGCAGTACTTC
TRBJ2-3 | NA | 16 | once | TRBV5-4 | CASSAPPSGSHDTQYF | TGTGCCAGCAGCGCCCCCCCGAGCGGTAGTCATGATACGCAGTATTTT
TRBJ2-6 | TRBD1 | 18 | NA | TRBV28 | CASSLPGQVPSGANVLTF | TGTGCCAGCAGTTTACCGGGACAGGTTCCCTCTGGGGCCAACGTCCTGACTTTC
TRBJ1-4 | TRBD1 | 15 | NA | TRBV19 | CASDDRGQVNEKLFF | TGTGCCAGTGATGACAGGGGGCAGGTTAATGAAAAACTGTTTTTT
TRBJ2-7 | TRBD1 | 16 | NA | TRBV27 | CASKSQFPDRAYEQYF | TGTGCCAGCAAAAGTCAATTCCCGGACAGGGCCTACGAGCAGTACTTC
TRBJ2-6 | NA | 16 | NA | TRBV27 | CASSLTGKTGANVLTF | TGTGCCAGCAGTTTAACGGGAAAGACTGGGGCCAACGTCCTGACTTTC
TRBJ1-1 | NA | 11 | NA | TRBV20-1 | CSASKNTEAFF | TGCAGTGCTAGCAAAAACACTGAAGCTTTCTTT
TRBJ1-4 | NA | 13 | NA | TRBV6-1 | CASSRQVGEKLFF | TGTGCCAGCAGTCGACAAGTTGGGGAAAAACTGTTTTTT
TRBJ2-2 | TRBD1 | 15 | once | TRBV7-7 | CASSLDRVNTGELFF | TGTGCTAGCAGCCTAGACAGGGTGAACACCGGGGAGCTGTTTTTT
TRBJ1-2 | NA | 16 | once | TRBV5-4 | CASSQDRGWATNGYTF | TGTGCCAGCAGCCAAGATAGGGGGTGGGCAACGAATGGCTACACCTTC
TRBJ2-2 | NA | 15 | NA | TRBV6-1 | CASSERGSGTGELFF | TGTGCCAGCAGTGAACGGGGGTCGGGCACCGGGGAGCTGTTTTTT
TRBJ1-1 | TRBD1 | 14 | NA | TRBV19 | CASSVQGQGTEAFF | TGTGCCAGTAGTGTACAGGGGCAAGGCACTGAAGCTTTCTTT
TRBJ1-3 | TRBD1 | 16 | NA | TRBV5-1 | CASSLASQGPGNTIYF | TGCGCCAGCAGCTTGGCCTCACAGGGGCCTGGAAACACCATATATTTT
TRBJ1-2 | TRBD1 | 14 | NA | TRBV7-9 | CASSLDRQGHGYTF | TGTGCCAGCAGCTTAGATCGACAGGGTCATGGCTACACCTTC
TRBJ2-1 | TRBD2 | 15 | NA | TRBV6-4 | CASSDASGGANEQFF | TGTGCCAGCAGTGATGCTAGCGGGGGAGCAAATGAGCAGTTCTTC
TRBJ1-1 | NA | 15 | NA | TRBV15 | CATSRGGGADTEAFF | TGTGCCACCAGCAGAGGAGGGGGGGCCGACACTGAAGCTTTCTTT
TRBJ1-2 | TRBD1 | 16 | NA | TRBV27 | CASTHMDRGHLDGYTF | TGTGCCAGCACCCATATGGACAGGGGCCATTTGGATGGCTACACCTTC
TRBJ2-1 | TRBD2 | 15 | once | TRBV11-1 | CASSTLAGGGSEQFF | TGTGCCAGCAGCACCCTAGCGGGAGGAGGAAGTGAGCAGTTCTTC
TRBJ2-5 | TRBD1 | 14 | NA | TRBV7-7 | CASSLNRGGETQYF | TGTGCTAGCAGCTTAAACAGGGGTGGGGAGACCCAGTACTTC
TRBJ2-1 | TRBD2 | 14 | few | TRBV29-1 | CSVVEYGRAHEQFF | TGCAGCGTTGTCGAGTACGGGAGGGCCCATGAGCAGTTCTTC
TRBJ2-3 | TRBD1 | 12 | NA | TRBV7-3 | CASGQGADTQYF | TGTGCCAGCGGACAGGGCGCAGATACGCAGTATTTT
TRBJ1-1 | NA | 13 | NA | TRBV27 | CASAAVMNTEAFF | TGTGCCAGCGCGGCAGTTATGAACACTGAAGCTTTCTTT
TRBJ2-1 | NA | 12 | NA | TRBV6-6 | CASSHSRNEQFF | TGTGCCAGCAGCCACAGCAGAAATGAGCAGTTCTTC
TRBJ1-1 | NA | 14 | NA | TRBV29-1 | CSVKDSFLNTEAFF | TGCAGCGTTAAGGACAGCTTCCTGAACACTGAAGCTTTCTTT
TRBJ1-5 | TRBD1 | 16 | NA | TRBV4-2 | CASSQEQGIPNQPQHF | TGTGCCAGCAGCCAAGAACAGGGGATCCCCAATCAGCCCCAGCATTTT
TRBJ2-6 | NA | 14 | few | TRBV5-1 | CASTEDSGANVLTF | TGCGCCAGCACAGAAGACTCTGGGGCCAACGTCCTGACTTTC
TRBJ2-1 | TRBD2 | 15 | NA | TRBV5-4 | CASSPGLAAYNEQFF | TGTGCCAGCAGCCCGGGACTAGCGGCTTACAATGAGCAGTTCTTC
TRBJ1-2 | NA | 16 | NA | TRBV4-1 | CASSQNQDSANYGYTF | TGCGCCAGCAGCCAAAATCAGGACAGCGCAAACTATGGCTACACCTTC
TRBJ2-3 | NA | 16 | NA | TRBV21-1 | CASPGTSGRSTDTQYF | TGTGCCAGCCCCGGGACTAGCGGGAGAAGCACAGATACGCAGTATTTT
TRBJ1-3 | NA | 19 | NA | TRBV5-1 | CASSLEDSLNHFSGNTIYF | TGCGCCAGCAGCTTGGAGGACAGCCTCAACCATTTCTCTGGAAACACCATATATTTT
TRBJ2-2 | NA | 14 | once | TRBV6-6 | CASSYLRDTGELFF | TGTGCCAGCAGTTACTTGAGGGACACCGGGGAGCTGTTTTTT
TRBJ2-7 | TRBD1 | 14 | NA | TRBV19 | CASSGTGASYEQYF | TGTGCCAGTAGTGGGACAGGCGCCTCCTACGAGCAGTACTTC
TRBJ2-3 | NA | 14 | NA | TRBV7-6 | CASSLEKDTDTQYF | TGTGCCAGCAGCCTTGAGAAAGACACAGATACGCAGTATTTT
TRBJ2-2 | NA | 14 | once | TRBV9 | CASRGGGDTGELFF | TGTGCCAGCAGAGGAGGGGGCGATACCGGGGAGCTGTTTTTT
TRBJ1-3 | NA | 14 | NA | TRBV18 | CASSQTDSGNTIYF | TGTGCCAGCTCACAAACAGACTCTGGAAACACCATATATTTT
TRBJ2-2 | TRBD2 | 15 | NA | TRBV7-9 | CASIGLAGVPGELFF | TGTGCCAGCATAGGACTAGCGGGAGTGCCCGGGGAGCTGTTTTTT
TRBJ2-1 | NA | 14 | NA | TRBV2 | CASRAEGRGHEQFF | TGTGCCAGCAGGGCGGAGGGCCGGGGCCATGAGCAGTTCTTC
TRBJ2-3 | TRBD1 | 18 | NA | TRBV7-3 | CASSLTGTGVPHTDTQYF | TGTGCCAGCAGCCTCACCGGGACAGGGGTCCCCCACACAGATACGCAGTATTTT
TRBJ2-3 | NA | 11 | NA | TRBV20-1 | CSARLADTQYF | TGCAGTGCTAGGCTAGCAGATACGCAGTATTTT
TRBJ1-1 | NA | 13 | NA | TRBV28 | CASSLDTNTEAFF | TGTGCCAGCAGTCTCGACACTAACACTGAAGCTTTCTTT
TRBJ2-3 | TRBD2 | 13 | NA | TRBV29-1 | CSVALAVTDTQYF | TGCAGCGTTGCCCTAGCGGTCACAGATACGCAGTATTTT
TRBJ2-7 | TRBD2 | 15 | NA | TRBV4-1 | CASSQARAGEYEQYF | TGCGCCAGCAGCCAGGCCCGGGCGGGGGAATACGAGCAGTACTTC
TRBJ2-2 | NA | 17 | once | TRBV5-6 | CASSFSPQGSQGGELFF | TGTGCCAGCAGCTTTAGCCCTCAGGGCTCCCAAGGGGGGGAGCTGTTTTTT
TRBJ2-5 | TRBD2 | 17 | NA | TRBV4-1 | CASSQYSSGRASETQYF | TGCGCCAGCAGCCAATACTCTAGCGGGAGGGCCTCGGAGACCCAGTACTTC
TRBJ2-5 | TRBD2 | 13 | NA | TRBV7-2 | CASRASGGGTQYF | TGTGCCAGCAGAGCCAGCGGGGGGGGGACCCAGTACTTC
TRBJ1-2 | TRBD1 | 13 | NA | TRBV30 | CAWKRPGGNGYTF | TGTGCCTGGAAGAGGCCAGGGGGTAATGGCTACACCTTC
TRBJ2-7 | NA | 15 | NA | TRBV5-1 | CASSLSGVGSYEQYF | TGCGCCAGCAGCTTATCGGGGGTTGGCTCCTACGAGCAGTACTTC
TRBJ2-7 | NA | 11 | NA | TRBV7-2 | CASSLRGEQYF | TGTGCCAGCAGCCTTCGGGGGGAGCAGTACTTC